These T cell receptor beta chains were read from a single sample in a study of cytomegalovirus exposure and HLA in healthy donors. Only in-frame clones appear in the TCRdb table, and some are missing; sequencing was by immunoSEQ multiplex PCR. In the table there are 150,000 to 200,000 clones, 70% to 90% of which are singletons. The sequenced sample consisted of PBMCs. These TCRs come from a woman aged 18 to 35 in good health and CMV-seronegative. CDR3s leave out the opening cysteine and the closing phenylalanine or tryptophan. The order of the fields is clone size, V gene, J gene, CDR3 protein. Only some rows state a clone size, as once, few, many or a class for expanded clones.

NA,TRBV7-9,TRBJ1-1,ASSSDVGSTEAF
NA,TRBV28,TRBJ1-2,ASSLSAGSGGGAGYT
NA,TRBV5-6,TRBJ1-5,ASSLRGSNQPQH
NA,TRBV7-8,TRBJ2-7,ASSRGTGDSYEQY
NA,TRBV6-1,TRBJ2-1,ASSEGPGNEQF
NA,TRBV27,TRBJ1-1,ASSQSGRTEAF
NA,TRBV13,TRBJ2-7,ASSPRRAVHFRRASYEQY
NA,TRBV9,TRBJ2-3,ASSVGGTADTQY
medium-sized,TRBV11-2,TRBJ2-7,ASSSKREGRYEQY
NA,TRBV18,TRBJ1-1,ASLPGSTGEAF
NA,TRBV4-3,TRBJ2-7,ASSRDRASEQY
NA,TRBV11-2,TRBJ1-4,ASSLAGDEKLF
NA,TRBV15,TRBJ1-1,ATSRGQGITEAF
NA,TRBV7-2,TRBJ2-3,ASSPGQPPDTQY
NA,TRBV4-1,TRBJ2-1,ASSQEGFYNEQF
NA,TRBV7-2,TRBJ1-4,ASSLAGGTNEKLF
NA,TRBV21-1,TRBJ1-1,ASSKDLSGNTEAF
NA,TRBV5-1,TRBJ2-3,ASREADTQY
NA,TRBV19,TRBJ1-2,ASSISPLNYGYT
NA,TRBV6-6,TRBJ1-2,ASSYGGTGSYGYT
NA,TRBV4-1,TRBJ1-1,ASSQDFGARRYMNTEAF
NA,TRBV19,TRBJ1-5,ASNGQNNQPQH
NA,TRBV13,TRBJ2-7,ASSLASSYEQY
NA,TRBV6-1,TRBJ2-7,ASSMTGGVEQY
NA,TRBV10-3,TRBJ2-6,AISTGTGTGANVLT
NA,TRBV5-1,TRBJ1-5,ASSITGATSQPQH